The source of this TCR beta chain is a study of neurological immune-mediated disorders. TCRdb reprocessed the 5' RACE reads via MiXCR and lists one record per CDR3 protein. The sample has 78,000 or so distinct CDR3 sequences, about 5% seen once. This clonotype has a handful of counts. A clone one base away is much larger, so this may be a read error. This CDR3 region has 11 residues. The germline CDR1 and CDR2 sequences are MNHEY and SVGAGI. The sequenced sample consisted of PBMCs. The V gene is TRBV6-5, the J gene TRBJ2-1; D unresolved. The TCR comes from a woman aged 25 to 39 with multiple sclerosis. CDR3 sequence reads: CTSRPRDEQFF. Written as DNA, the CDR3 is TGTACCAGCAGGCCCCGGGATGAGCAGTTCTTC.